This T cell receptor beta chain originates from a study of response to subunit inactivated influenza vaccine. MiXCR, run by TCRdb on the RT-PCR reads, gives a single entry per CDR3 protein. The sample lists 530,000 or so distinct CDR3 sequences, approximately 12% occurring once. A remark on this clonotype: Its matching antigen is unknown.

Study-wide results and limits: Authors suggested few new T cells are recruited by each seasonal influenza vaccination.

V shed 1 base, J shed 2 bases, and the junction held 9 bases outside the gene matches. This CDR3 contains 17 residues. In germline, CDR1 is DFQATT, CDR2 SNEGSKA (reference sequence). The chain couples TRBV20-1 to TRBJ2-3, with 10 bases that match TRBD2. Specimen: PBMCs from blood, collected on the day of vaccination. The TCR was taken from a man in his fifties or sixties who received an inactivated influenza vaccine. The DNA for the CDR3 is TGCAGTGCTAGAGGACTTGGAGGGACTAGCGCCACAGATACGCAGTATTTT. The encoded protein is CSARGLGGTSATDTQYF.